A single T cell receptor beta chain is shown here with its context. Its cognate antigen is unknown. Sequence at one end of the junction differs from germline and may be a read error. Some clones are missing from TCRdb's copy, which holds only in-frame ones; the method was immunoSEQ multiplex PCR. The data show approximately 170,000 clones, roughly 80% seen once. The entry originates in a study of cytomegalovirus exposure and HLA in healthy donors. Study results and limitations: Reports credit the classifier with highly specific, highly sensitive diagnosis of cytomegalovirus status.

Sequenced input: PBMCs. The receptor's source is a man aged 25-45 years in good health and CMV-seropositive.

This CDR3 is CASSQVGGPANYGYTF. In nucleotides, the CDR3 is TGCGCCAGCAGCCAAGTCGGGGGGCCGGCTAACTATGGCTACACCTTC. The rearrangement links TRBV5-4 to TRBJ1-2; possible D gene TRBD1, 6 bases. CDR3 length equals 16 residues. Per germline, CDR1 SGHNT and CDR2 YYREEE (reference sequence).